A selection of T cell receptor beta chains follows, all from one sample in a study of Graves' ophthalmopathy and Graves' hyperthyroidism. TCRdb independently ran MiXCR on the multiplex PCR reads; one entry per CDR3 protein. The sample contains about 220,000 distinct CDR3 sequences, approximately 21% of which appear only once. The specimen was peripheral blood. All receptors derive from a woman aged 45-59 years with Graves' ophthalmopathy. CDR3s include the opening cysteine and the closing phenylalanine or tryptophan. The D gene is left open where the match is weak. Part of the rows lack a size; the others show once, few, many or a class for expanded clones.

v_gene	j_gene	abundance	d_gene	CDR3nt	CDR3aa
TRBV6-5	TRBJ2-7	many	NA	TGTGCCAGCAGAAGACAGGACAATTACGAGCAGTACTTC	CASRRQDNYEQYF
TRBV12-3/TRBV12-4	TRBJ1-1	many	NA	TGTGCCAGCAGTTTACGGGGGGTCGCTGAAGCTTTCTTT	CASSLRGVAEAFF
TRBV12-3/TRBV12-4	TRBJ1-6	NA	NA	TGTGCCTCGCAGGACAGCTCCTATAATTCACCCCTCCACTTT	CASQDSSYNSPLHF
TRBV4-1	TRBJ1-5	many	NA	TGCGCCAGCAGCCGTCAAATTGGGGATAGCAATCAGCCCCAGCATTTT	CASSRQIGDSNQPQHF
TRBV20-1	TRBJ1-3	many	NA	TGCAGTGCTAGAGATCAGTCGGTAAACACCATATATTTT	CSARDQSVNTIYF
TRBV12-3/TRBV12-4	TRBJ1-1	many	NA	TGTGCCAGCAGTTTGAAAGGTCCCGTTAAGAACACTGAAGCTTTCTTT	CASSLKGPVKNTEAFF
TRBV12-3/TRBV12-4	TRBJ2-5	many	TRBD2	TGTGCCAGCAACCCCGGACTAGCGGGAGAAGAGACCCAGTACTTC	CASNPGLAGEETQYF
TRBV4-1	TRBJ2-5	NA	NA	TGCGCCAGCAGCCAGTCCGACAGCGCGTGGGAGACCCAGTACTTC	CASSQSDSAWETQYF
TRBV20-1	TRBJ1-3	many	TRBD1	TGCAGTGCCACGGACAGGGGCGGTGGAAACACCATATATTTT	CSATDRGGGNTIYF
TRBV20-1	TRBJ1-5	NA	TRBD1	TGCAGTGCTAACAGAGGGGGCGACCAGCCCCAGCCTTTT	CSANRGGDQPQPF
TRBV24-1	TRBJ2-2	many	NA	TGTGCCACCAGTGATTCAATGAGTTACGGGAAGCTGTTTTTT	CATSDSMSYGKLFF
TRBV27	TRBJ2-7	many	NA	TGTGCCAGCAGTCTAACTAGCTACTACGAGCAGTACTTC	CASSLTSYYEQYF
TRBV5-1	TRBJ2-2	many	NA	TGCGCCAGCACCCAGCGGACTAGGGACAGCGGGGAGCTGTTTTTT	CASTQRTRDSGELFF